The 5 T cell receptor beta chains reported below all come from one sample, sequenced in a study of CD8+CD57+ T cells in acquired aplastic anemia. For sequencing, patients were chosen who had shown expansion of CD8+CD57+ cells by flow cytometry. Genomic DNA, the template, was used for profiling of the TCR beta VDJ and CDR3. TCRdb analysed the reads with MiXCR anew, one entry per CDR3 protein. Of a few hundred thousand distinct CDR3 sequences detected, under 50% appear once; the ten largest clones hold just under 20%. Sequencing used sorted CD4+, CD8+, or CD8+CD57+ T cells (not recorded which) from PBMCs. The receptors derive from a human donor with aplastic anemia.

The chain uses TRBV11-2 and TRBJ2-5; TRBD2 might be the D (6 bases). The V gene lost 0 bases and the J gene lost 7 bases, with 18 bases spanning the gap. The V gene's germline CDR1 is SGHAT and CDR2 FQNNGV. The CDR3 runs 16 residues. CDR3 DNA sequence: TGTGCCAGCAGCTTAGATGGAGAAGCCTCCGGGGGGACCCAGTACTTC. Translation gives CASSLDGEASGGTQYF. The whole variable domain, remainder taken from reference TRBV11-2 and TRBJ2-5, is EAGVAQSPRYKIIEKRQSVAFWCNPISGHATLYWYQQILGQGPKLLIQFQNNGVVDDSQLPKDRFSAERLKGVDSTLKIQPAKLEDSAVYLCASSLDGEASGGTQYFGPGTRLLVL.

The table lists this clonotype with many counts. This chain links TRBV19 with TRBJ2-7; D call uncertain. Per the germline V gene, CDR1 is LNHDA and CDR2 is SQIVND (reference sequence). Trimming left V 3 bases short and J 5 bases short, with 14 bases between. CDR3 length: 14 amino acids. The DNA of the CDR3 is TGTGCCAGTAGTATGTCTGGATATATCCACGAGCAGTACTTC. Translated: CASSMSGYIHEQYF.

The chain combines TRBV2 with TRBJ2-5, with 12 positions matching TRBD1. Trimming cost V 7 bases and J 4 bases; bases outside gene matches: 7. The CDR3 loop spans 15 amino acids. The germline V gene has CDR1 SNHLY and CDR2 FYNNEI. The CDR3 spells CASKLGQGAVETQYF. The DNA of the CDR3 is TGTGCCAGCAAGCTGGGACAGGGGGCTGTAGAGACCCAGTACTTC.

This clonotype was detected once. V usage is TRBV30 and J usage is TRBJ1-5; possible D gene TRBD1, 6 bases. V lost 4 bases and J lost 5, with 12 bases in between. There are 13 residues in the CDR3. Germline CDR1 GTSNPN, CDR2 SVGIG (reference sequence). For the CDR3, the DNA is TGTGCCTGGACCCAGGACAGACATCAGCCCCAGCATTTT. It codes for CAWTQDRHQPQHF.

In its sample, this clonotype was seen a few times. A single base separates this from a much larger clone, so it may be a read error. This chain joins TRBV5-1 and TRBJ2-7; TRBD1 is a possible D gene (6 bases). This CDR3 region has 14 residues. Germline V CDR1 and CDR2: SGHRS, YFSETQ. The CDR3 nucleotides are TGTGCCAGCAGCTTACAGGGTGTCAAGTACGAGCAGTACTTC. Translating gives CASSLQGVKYEQYF.